This T cell receptor (beta chain) comes out of a study of read filtering for tumor transcriptome and immune sequencing. Study summary: Among patients, under 20 were male and some 15 female, aged roughly 45 to 90 (mean approximately 60). Whole-transcriptome libraries were prepared after DNase treatment. TCR-mapped reads were about 4 to 10.27 million with IR-seq versus 85 to 1273 with RNA-seq.

Notes on the study in general: The CD138-negative fraction was mixed bone marrow immune cells, not pure T cells.

The library was built from around 380 ng RNA with molecular barcoded adaptors for alpha/delta and beta/gamma chains. MiXCR was run by TCRdb on the reads, yielding one entry per CDR3 protein. The sample holds 75,000 to 95,000 distinct CDR3 sequences, around a fifth seen once. Germline values: CDR1 MNHNS, CDR2 SASEGT. The CDR3 has 13 residues. Deletions cut 4 bases from V and 0 bases from J, with 6 bases between. There are many counts of this clonotype. Its specificity is not known. The TCR sequence derives from a donor aged 40 or older with multiple myeloma. The sequenced sample consisted of a population of CD138-negative cells sorted from bone marrow. The chain recombines TRBV6-1 with TRBJ1-1; D is undetermined. CDR3: CASSGRVNTEAFF. Written as DNA, the CDR3 is TGTGCCAGCAGTGGTCGGGTGAACACTGAAGCTTTCTTT.